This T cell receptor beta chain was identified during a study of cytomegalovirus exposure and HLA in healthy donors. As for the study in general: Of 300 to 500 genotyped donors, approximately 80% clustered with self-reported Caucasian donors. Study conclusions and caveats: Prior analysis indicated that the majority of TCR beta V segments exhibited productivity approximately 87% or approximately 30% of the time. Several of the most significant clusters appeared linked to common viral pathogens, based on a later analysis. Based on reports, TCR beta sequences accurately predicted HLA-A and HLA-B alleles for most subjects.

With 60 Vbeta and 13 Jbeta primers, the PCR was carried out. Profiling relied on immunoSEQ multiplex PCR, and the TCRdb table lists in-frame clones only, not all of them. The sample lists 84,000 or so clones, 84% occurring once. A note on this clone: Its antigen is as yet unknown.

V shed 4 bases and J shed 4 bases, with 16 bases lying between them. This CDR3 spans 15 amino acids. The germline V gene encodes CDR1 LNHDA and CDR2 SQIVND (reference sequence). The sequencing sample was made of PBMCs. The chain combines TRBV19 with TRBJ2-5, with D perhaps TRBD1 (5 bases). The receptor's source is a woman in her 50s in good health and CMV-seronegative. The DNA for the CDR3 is TGTGCCAGTAGTACTAGGGTAGGGGTTAGAGAGACCCAGTACTTC. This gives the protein CASSTRVGVRETQYF.